Each of the 29 T cell receptor beta chains below was sequenced from the same sample in a study of control samples from healthy donors and cancer patients. Profiling relied on immunoSEQ multiplex PCR, and the TCRdb table lists in-frame clones only, not all of them. This sample has about 130,000 clones, with 75% to 95% found just once. Sequencing was carried out using blood. The receptor set was obtained from a man younger than 35 in good health.

V usage is TRBV19 and J usage is TRBJ2-3; D perhaps matches TRBD1 (5 bases). Trimming stripped 8 bases from V and 0 bases from J, with 15 bases between. CDR1 is LNHDA, CDR2 SQIVND, per germline (reference sequence). This CDR3 is built from 15 residues. The CDR3 DNA follows: TGTGCCAGTTCGTTGTTAGGGGTTAGCACAGATACGCAGTATTTT. Translating gives CASSLLGVSTDTQYF.

V usage is TRBV27 and J usage is TRBJ2-1, with TRBD2 identical over 12 bases. Per the germline V gene, CDR1 is MNHEY and CDR2 is SMNVEV (reference sequence). The CDR3 is 19 amino acids. Trimming at V came to 6 bases and at J to 2 bases, leaving 14 bases not matched to a gene. CDR3 amino acids: CASRTLAGGPITAYNEQFF. CDR3 bases: TGTGCCAGCAGAACTCTAGCGGGGGGGCCAATAACGGCCTACAATGAGCAGTTCTTC.

The chain is built from TRBV5-4 and TRBJ2-7; no clear D gene. The V and J ends lost 0 bases and 2 bases respectively, with 6 bases between them. This CDR3 has 13 residues. Germline values: CDR1 SGHNT, CDR2 YYREEE (reference sequence). CDR3 bases: TGTGCCAGCAGCTTGGCCGGCACCTACGAGCAGTACGTC. Translation: CASSLAGTYEQYV.

This clone was counted once. The V call is TRBV28, the J call TRBJ2-7; no clear D. In germline, CDR1 is MDHEN, CDR2 SYDVKM. The CDR3 consists of 10 residues. V dropped 11 bases and J dropped 2 bases, with 7 bases sitting between them. CDR3 region: CAGPAYEQYV. CDR3 sequence (DNA): TGTGCCGGCCCGGCCTACGAGCAGTACGTC.

The chain recombines TRBV18 with TRBJ2-7; 8 bases are a match to TRBD2. Per the germline V gene, CDR1 is KGHSH and CDR2 is LQKENI. The trim removed 3 bases at V and 2 bases at J, leaving 6 bases unmatched. This CDR3 is 15 amino acids long. The CDR3 nucleotides read TGTGCCAGCTCACCCCGGGGGGGTCCCCCCTACGAGCAGTACGTC. Translated: CASSPRGGPPYEQYV.

The chain couples TRBV2 to TRBJ2-7; 7 nucleotides line up with TRBD2. The trim removed 6 bases at V and 1 base at J, leaving 15 bases unmatched. The germline V gene encodes CDR1 SNHLY and CDR2 FYNNEI. There are 17 residues in the CDR3. CDR3 region: CASRDTPGLHQSYEQYV. Here the CDR3 DNA reads TGTGCCAGCAGGGACACACCGGGACTACATCAATCCTACGAGCAGTACGTC.

V usage is TRBV28 and J usage is TRBJ1-4, with D uncertain. Per germline, CDR1 MDHEN and CDR2 SYDVKM. V was pared by 3 bases and J by 11 bases, with 10 bases between. This CDR3 is built from 12 residues. For the CDR3, the DNA is TGTGCCAGCAGTTTGGGTGGTGGGAAACTGTTTTTT. Protein sequence: CASSLGGGKLFF.

The chain couples TRBV19 to TRBJ1-2; 8 positions agree with TRBD1. V shed 6 bases, J shed 4 bases, and the junction held 13 bases outside the gene matches. Germline-derived CDR1 and CDR2 are LNHDA and SQIVND (reference sequence). This CDR3 is 16 amino acids long. The CDR3 DNA follows: TGTGCCAGTAGGAACGACAGGGGCGGTGTTATCTATGGCTACACCTTC. It translates to CASRNDRGGVIYGYTF.

The chain uses TRBV11-3 and TRBJ2-7; TRBD1 agrees at 7 bases. The germline V gene encodes CDR1 SGHNT and CDR2 YENEEA. The CDR3 loop spans 13 amino acids. V dropped 5 bases and J dropped 4; count of bases not matched to a gene: 5. CDR3 protein: CASSPTGFYEQYV. The CDR3 DNA reads as TGTGCCAGCAGCCCGACAGGGTTTTACGAGCAGTACGTC.

The chain joins TRBV28 to TRBJ2-7; 7 bases fit TRBD2. The V and J ends lost 7 bases and 0 bases, in that order; junction bases with no gene match: 3. Germline V gene sequence: CDR1 MDHEN, CDR2 SYDVKM. The CDR3 runs to 13 residues. This CDR3 reads CASTGGSSYEQYV. The CDR3 DNA reads TGTGCCAGCACCGGGGGGAGCTCCTACGAGCAGTACGTC.

This chain links TRBV10-1 with TRBJ1-1; the D gene is possibly TRBD1 (6 bases). The length of the CDR3 is 15 residues. V dropped 0 bases and J dropped 7 bases, with 15 bases sitting between them. Per germline, CDR1 WNHNN and CDR2 SYGVQD (reference sequence). The CDR3 loop reads CASSESRRQVGEAFF. The CDR3 bases are TGCGCCAGCAGTGAGTCGAGACGACAGGTCGGTGAAGCTTTCTTT.

V and J are TRBV13 and TRBJ1-1; possibly TRBD1 for D (5 bases). Germline CDR1 is PRHDT and CDR2 is FYEKMQ (reference sequence). The CDR3 covers 14 residues. Trimming took off 4 bases at V and 3 bases at J, with 12 bases between the two ends. The CDR3 loop is CASSSEDKDTEAFF. The CDR3 DNA follows: TGTGCCAGCAGCTCGGAGGACAAGGACACTGAAGCTTTCTTT.

This sequence joins TRBV5-1 and TRBJ1-5, with D possibly matching TRBD1 (5 bases). Germline CDR1 reads SGHRS; CDR2 reads YFSETQ. The V gene lost 0 bases and the J gene lost 5 bases, with 6 bases spanning the gap. The CDR3 spans 13 residues. The CDR3 here is CASSLAGDQPQHF. The CDR3 DNA reads TGCGCCAGCAGCTTGGCGGGGGATCAGCCCCAGCATTTT.

The chain combines TRBV3-1 (or the pseudogene TRBV3-2) with TRBJ1-1; TRBD1 is a possible D gene (5 bases). The CDR3 is 15 amino acids. Germline V gives CDR1 LGHDT, CDR2 YNNKEL (reference sequence). The ends were cut back, 1 base at V and 4 bases at J, with 13 bases in the middle. The CDR3 nucleotides read TGTGCCAGCAGCCAAGGCCAGGGTAGGGTCACTGAAGCTTTCTTT. Translated, it gives CASSQGQGRVTEAFF.

This chain links TRBV6-2 or TRBV6-3 with TRBJ1-5; unclear D gene. Looked up from germline, CDR1 is MNHEY and CDR2 is SVGEGT. V was pared by 1 base and J by 5 bases, with 12 bases between. CDR3 size: 15 residues. The CDR3: CASSYYSDWDQPQHF. The CDR3 nucleotides are TGTGCCAGCAGTTACTACTCGGATTGGGATCAGCCCCAGCATTTT.

In its sample, this clone was seen a few times. This chain uses TRBV19 with TRBJ1-2, with TRBD1 identical over 8 bases. This CDR3 spans 14 amino acids. Germline V CDR1 and CDR2: LNHDA, SQIVND (reference sequence). V lost 7 bases to trimming and J lost 7 bases; unmatched junction nucleotides: 11. In DNA form, the CDR3 reads TGTGCCAGTACCACCGCAGGGGGCTCTTTTGGCTACACCTTC. It encodes CASTTAGGSFGYTF.

The CDR3 coding sequence is TGTGCCAGCAGCTCCCGAGGGACCTACCGGGAGACCCAGTACTTC. Its translation: CASSSRGTYRETQYF. The J gene is TRBJ2-5, the V gene TRBV11-1, with D possibly being TRBD1 or TRBD2 (5 bases each). The V end lost 4 bases, the J end lost 5 bases, and 17 bases lay between the germline ends. This CDR3 is built from 15 residues. CDR1 and CDR2 from the germline V gene are SGHAT and FQDESV (reference sequence).

The gene calls are TRBV27 and TRBJ2-3, with 10 bases lining up with TRBD2. The CDR3 consists of 17 residues. CDR1 MNHEY and CDR2 SMNVEV come from the germline V gene (reference sequence). V trimming: 6 bases; J trimming: 6 bases; junction bases outside the gene matches: 15. DNA of the CDR3: TGTGCCAGCAGCCGACCCCGTCTAGCGGGAGTTTTGGATACGCAGTATTTT. Its protein is CASSRPRLAGVLDTQYF.

This clone was seen more than once but under ten times. The genes are TRBV20-1 and TRBJ2-2, with 8 bases that match TRBD2. Losses at the gene ends were 3 bases for V and 2 bases for J; bases not matched to a gene: 8. The CDR3 loop spans 16 amino acids. CDR1 and CDR2 from the germline V gene are DFQATT and SNEGSKA (reference sequence). The DNA for the CDR3 is TGCAGTGCTAGTGGCGGAGCGGGGGCTAACACCGGGGAGCTGTTTTTT. Translated: CSASGGAGANTGELFF.

The chain links TRBV5-1 to TRBJ2-1; D possibly uses TRBD1 or TRBD2 (5 bases each). The CDR3 runs to 13 residues. Between the trimmed V and J ends, which lost 2 bases and 10 bases, there was a span of 13 bases. Germline lookup yields CDR1 SGHRS and CDR2 YFSETQ. The DNA of the CDR3 is TGCGCCAGCAGCTTTGAGGGGAGAGAAGAGCAGTTCTTC. The encoded protein is CASSFEGREEQFF.

This chain connects TRBV6-5 to TRBJ1-2; maybe TRBD1 (6 bases). The CDR3 covers 15 residues. Trimming shortened V by 5 bases and J by 4 bases, and 17 bases separated the two germline ends. CDR1 and CDR2 (germline): MNHEY, SVGAGI. CDR3 loop: CASSTNSRGPYGYTF. The CDR3 DNA reads as TGTGCCAGCAGTACCAATTCGCGGGGGCCCTATGGCTACACCTTC.

This clone was detected only once. The V gene is TRBV6-4, the J gene TRBJ1-1; D unresolved. This CDR3 comprises 13 residues. The germline V gene has CDR1 MRHNA and CDR2 SNTAGT. V lost 4 bases, J lost 0 bases, and 6 bases lay in between. CDR3 in DNA: TGTGCCAGCAGTGTAAGCGTGAACACTGAAGCTTTCTTT. Translation gives CASSVSVNTEAFF.

The chain uses TRBV19 and TRBJ2-1, with D perhaps TRBD2 (6 bases). This CDR3 contains 15 residues. Germline values: CDR1 LNHDA, CDR2 SQIVND (reference sequence). Deletions cut 6 bases from V and 1 base from J, with 13 bases between. The CDR3 bases are TGTGCCAGTAGGGGAATAGGGACTTCCTACAATGAGCAGTTCTTC. Its protein is CASRGIGTSYNEQFF.

This chain uses TRBV6-6 with TRBJ1-3; possibly TRBD1 for D (6 bases). The CDR3 has 15 residues. Germline values: CDR1 MNHNY, CDR2 SVGAGI (reference sequence). V lost 4 bases and J lost 4, with 14 bases in between. The CDR3 is CASSWPRGPGNTIYF. CDR3 coding DNA: TGTGCCAGCAGTTGGCCCCGGGGGCCCGGAAACACCATATATTTT.

This chain joins TRBV19 and TRBJ1-5, with D maybe TRBD1 (5 bases). CDR3 length: 15 residues. Germline V CDR1 and CDR2: LNHDA, SQIVND (reference sequence). V shed 3 bases and J shed 7 bases, with 16 bases lying between them. CDR3 in DNA: TGTGCCAGTAGTATCCGGCCAGGGCGGAGACAGCCCCAGCATTTT. Amino acids: CASSIRPGRRQPQHF. The whole variable domain, filled in from reference TRBV19 and TRBJ1-5, reads DGGITQSPKYLFRKEGQNVTLSCEQNLNHDAMYWYRQDPGQGLRLIYYSQIVNDFQKGDIAEGYSVSREKKESFPLTVTSAQKNPTAFYLCASSIRPGRRQPQHFGDGTRLSIL.

The J gene is TRBJ2-2, the V gene TRBV11-2; 8 nucleotides agree with TRBD1. CDR1 is SGHAT, CDR2 FQNNGV, per germline. The CDR3 loop spans 16 amino acids. Unmatched junction bases numbered 8, after V lost 7 bases and J lost 1 base. The CDR3 DNA sequence: TGTGCCAGCATCCAGGGGGCACTAGGGAACACCGGGGAGCTGTTTTTT. Encoded protein: CASIQGALGNTGELFF.

The gene calls are TRBV6-5 and TRBJ1-2; possible D gene TRBD1, 5 bases. The CDR3 loop spans 13 amino acids. V was clipped by 5 bases and J by 5 bases, with 12 bases between them. The germline gives CDR1 MNHEY, CDR2 SVGAGI. The CDR3 region is CASSRVEGYGYTF. CDR3 nucleotide sequence: TGTGCCAGCAGTCGTGTAGAGGGGTATGGCTACACCTTC.

The chain joins TRBV7-6 to TRBJ1-2; TRBD1 matches 7 bases. J was trimmed by 6 bases and V by 2 bases; bases with no gene match: 3. Germline V gives CDR1 SGHVS, CDR2 FNYEAQ. This CDR3 is 13 amino acids long. For the CDR3, the DNA is TGTGCCAGCAGCTTAACGACAGGGAATGGCTACACCTTC. This encodes CASSLTTGNGYTF.

The genes are TRBV28 and TRBJ1-2; TRBD1 matches at 10 bases. The CDR3 loop spans 17 amino acids. Germline assignment: CDR1 MDHEN and CDR2 SYDVKM. The junction had 10 bases not matched to a gene; V was cut back by 1 base and J by 5 bases. The CDR3 nucleotides read TGTGCCAGCAGTTTATTACCGGGACAGGGGTGGAGGTATGGCTACACCTTC. It specifies CASSLLPGQGWRYGYTF.